Following are 23 T cell receptor beta chains from one sample sequenced in a study of type 1 regulatory T cells. Antigens of these TCRs are unknown. TCRdb used MiXCR to reprocess the reads, holding one entry per CDR3 protein. The sample lists 60,000 to 70,000 distinct CDR3 sequences; just under 50% were seen once. The sample comprised cultured non-Tr1 T cells, either the whole culture or a sorted T cell fraction (not recorded which). These receptors came from a human donor in good health.

This clonotype has a handful of counts. J is TRBJ1-5 and V is TRBV7-8; no clear D. V was clipped by 1 base and J by 5 bases, with 15 bases between them. This CDR3 comprises 16 residues. Germline CDR1 reads SGHVS; CDR2 reads FQNEAQ. The DNA of the CDR3 is TGTGCCAGCAGCTTAGAGGGTTCGGCAGATTATCAGCCCCAGCATTTT. This translates into CASSLEGSADYQPQHF.

This clonotype was observed a handful of times. This chain uses TRBV5-6 with TRBJ2-2, with 9 bases lining up with TRBD1. Germline loops: CDR1 SGHDT, CDR2 YYEEEE. The length of the CDR3 is 16 residues. V was pared by 4 bases and J by 1 base, with 5 bases of the junction left unmatched. Here the CDR3 DNA reads TGTGCCAGCAGCCCGGGGACAGGGAGGAACACCGGGGAGCTGTTTTTT. This codes for CASSPGTGRNTGELFF.

Only a few counts were recorded for this clonotype. The gene calls are TRBV27 and TRBJ2-7; perhaps TRBD1 as D (6 bases). The length of the CDR3 is 15 residues. Germline V lookup: CDR1 MNHEY, CDR2 SMNVEV (reference sequence). V dropped 6 bases and J dropped 0 bases, with 15 bases sitting between them. CDR3 protein: CASRLGHASSYEQYF. In DNA form, the CDR3 reads TGTGCCAGCAGGCTGGGACACGCGAGCTCCTACGAGCAGTACTTC.

This clonotype was counted at least ten times. The chain recombines TRBV7-2 with TRBJ1-6; TRBD1 might be the D (5 bases). The V gene's germline CDR1 is SGHTA and CDR2 FQGNSA. Trimming pared 1 base from V and 7 bases from J, leaving 14 bases between. The CDR3 covers 16 residues. As DNA, the CDR3 is TGTGCCAGCAGCTTAGATCCGGGACCGATCAATTCACCCCTCCACTTT. This translates into CASSLDPGPINSPLHF.

The table lists this clonotype with a few counts. This sequence joins TRBV7-2 and TRBJ2-1; 15 nucleotides line up with TRBD2. J lost 12 bases, V lost 5 bases, and 11 bases had no gene match. The CDR3 has 16 amino acids. CDR1 and CDR2 from the germline V gene are SGHTA and FQGNSA. The CDR3 protein is CASSTRWTSGGAGQFF. The CDR3 DNA is TGTGCCAGCAGCACCCGCTGGACTAGCGGGGGGGCAGGGCAGTTCTTC.

The sample holds a few counts of this clonotype. The chain joins TRBV18 to TRBJ2-1; D gene uncertain. This CDR3 is 15 amino acids long. Trimming took off 4 bases at V and 0 bases at J, with 10 bases between the two ends. CDR1 KGHSH and CDR2 LQKENI come from the germline V gene. This CDR3 reads CASSLQQSSYNEQFF. The CDR3 DNA is TGTGCCAGCTCACTTCAGCAGAGCTCCTACAATGAGCAGTTCTTC.

The chain recombines TRBV5-5 with TRBJ2-7, with no clear D. Germline CDR1 reads SGHKS; CDR2 reads YYEKEE (reference sequence). Trimming cost V 4 bases and J 3 bases, with 11 bases left between them. This CDR3 is 13 amino acids long. CDR3 in DNA: TGTGCCAGCAGCCGGGTAATCAACTACGAGCAGTACTTC. This encodes CASSRVINYEQYF.

This clonotype has just one count. This chain joins TRBV6-1 and TRBJ1-1; TRBD1 is a possible D gene (5 bases). CDR3 length equals 14 residues. Trimming took 4 bases from V and 1 from J, leaving 10 bases between them. Germline lookup yields CDR1 MNHNS and CDR2 SASEGT. The CDR3 protein is CASSGAGGNTEAFF. CDR3 DNA: TGTGCCAGCAGTGGAGCCGGGGGGAACACTGAAGCTTTCTTT.

This CDR3 reads CASKPSGGFNEQFF. CDR3 DNA: TGTGCCAGCAAGCCTAGCGGGGGATTCAATGAGCAGTTCTTC. The chain carries TRBV5-4 and TRBJ2-1; 10 bases map to TRBD2. This CDR3 region has 14 residues. Germline values: CDR1 SGHNT, CDR2 YYREEE (reference sequence). V lost 6 bases, J lost 6 bases, and 6 bases stayed unmatched.

This clonotype was counted a few times. The chain couples TRBV3-1 to TRBJ1-1, with no clear D. The ends were cut back, 8 bases at V and 0 bases at J, with 10 bases in the middle. The CDR3 covers 13 residues. Germline V gene data show CDR1 as LGHDT and CDR2 as YNNKEL (reference sequence). CDR3 sequence: CASAPSLNTEAFF. CDR3 nucleotide sequence: TGTGCCAGCGCCCCCTCTCTGAACACTGAAGCTTTCTTT.

The chain combines TRBV20-1 with TRBJ2-1; no clear D gene. V lost 0 bases to trimming and J lost 2 bases, with 5 bases between them. The CDR3 consists of 13 residues. Germline CDR1 and CDR2: DFQATT and SNEGSKA (reference sequence). CDR3 residues: CSARDFPYNEQFF. In nucleotides, the CDR3 is TGCAGTGCTAGAGATTTCCCCTACAATGAGCAGTTCTTC.

This clonotype was observed at least ten times. The V gene is TRBV4-1, the J gene TRBJ1-5; no clear D gene. Germline loops: CDR1 MGHRA, CDR2 YSYEKL. Trimming removed 4 bases from V and 4 bases from J, with 11 bases in between. CDR3 length equals 14 residues. CDR3 amino acids: CASSPGLGNQPQHF. The CDR3 DNA reads as TGCGCCAGCAGCCCCGGACTAGGGAATCAGCCCCAGCATTTT.

This chain joins TRBV6-1 and TRBJ2-7; D is undetermined. Germline CDR1 and CDR2: MNHNS and SASEGT. Trimming left V 7 bases short and J 1 base short, with 14 bases between. The CDR3 spans 14 residues. The CDR3 bases are TGTGCCAGCACCCCCCTCGGAACGTCCTACGAGCAGTACTTC. Its translation: CASTPLGTSYEQYF.

The chain combines TRBV12-3 or TRBV12-4 with TRBJ1-3; maybe TRBD1 (5 bases). V was cut by 2 bases and J by 3 bases, with 8 bases left in between. The CDR3 contains 14 residues. In DNA, the CDR3 is TGTGCCAGCAGTTTACGGGGCGGTGGAAACACCATATATTTT. It yields the protein CASSLRGGGNTIYF.

This clonotype was seen only a few times. The chain carries TRBV10-3 and TRBJ2-3; D ambiguous. Trimming left V 3 bases short and J 0 bases short, with 1 base between. Germline V gene sequence: CDR1 ENHRY, CDR2 SYGVKD. The CDR3 loop spans 12 amino acids. The CDR3 loop reads CAISDSTDTQYF. In DNA form, the CDR3 reads TGTGCCATCAGTGACAGCACAGATACGCAGTATTTT.

This clonotype was picked up one time. The chain carries TRBV6-1 and TRBJ2-7; D gene unclear. The V end was cut by 7 bases, the J end by 0 bases, with 7 bases between. CDR1 and CDR2 from the germline V gene are MNHNS and SASEGT. The CDR3 extends over 12 amino acids. CDR3 nucleotide sequence: TGTGCCAGCACCGTTTACTCCTACGAGCAGTACTTC. As protein: CASTVYSYEQYF.

The CDR3 DNA sequence: TGTGCCAGCTCACCGATGGGTGAGACAGGGCGGAGCAATGAGCAGTTCTTC. Translated: CASSPMGETGRSNEQFF. The chain carries TRBV18 and TRBJ2-1; 7 nucleotides agree with TRBD1. Germline V gene lookup returns CDR1 KGHSH and CDR2 LQKENI. CDR3 length: 17 amino acids. V trimming: 3 bases; J trimming: 6 bases; junction bases outside the gene matches: 14.

This clonotype was observed a few times. The J gene is TRBJ1-1, the V gene TRBV20-1; D perhaps matches TRBD1 (6 bases). CDR3 length: 14 residues. V was cut by 1 base and J by 3 bases, with 12 bases left in between. Germline V gene data show CDR1 as DFQATT and CDR2 as SNEGSKA (reference sequence). CDR3 nucleotides: TGCAGTGCTAGAGTGTGGGGGCATGACACTGAAGCTTTCTTT. Translation gives CSARVWGHDTEAFF.

This CDR3 reads CASSLEGQGAREQYF. The CDR3 region has the DNA TGCGCCAGCAGCTTGGAGGGACAGGGGGCGCGCGAGCAGTACTTC. J is TRBJ2-7 and V is TRBV5-1, with 12 bases identical to TRBD1. The CDR3 has 15 amino acids. Germline V gene sequence: CDR1 SGHRS, CDR2 YFSETQ. Trimming cost V 0 bases and J 6 bases; bases outside gene matches: 4.

J is TRBJ1-5 and V is TRBV12-3 or TRBV12-4; D is perhaps TRBD1 (5 bases). CDR3 length: 16 residues. The ends were cut back, 1 base at V and 3 bases at J, with 13 bases in the middle. CDR3 nucleotides: TGTGCCAGCAGTTTAGGGGGGGACGGACCCAATCAGCCCCAGCATTTT. Its protein is CASSLGGDGPNQPQHF.

V usage is TRBV9 and J usage is TRBJ1-1; 7 nucleotides line up with TRBD1. Germline-derived CDR1 and CDR2 are SGDLS and YYNGEE. The CDR3 runs to 17 residues. V was clipped by 4 bases and J by 0 bases; unmatched bases: 12. The chain's CDR3 is CASSRERDRPMNTEAFF. CDR3 nucleotide sequence: TGTGCCAGCAGCCGGGAGAGGGACAGACCTATGAACACTGAAGCTTTCTTT. Using reference TRBV9 and TRBJ1-1 for the parts outside the CDR3, the full variable domain is DSGVTQTPKHLITATGQRVTLRCSPRSGDLSVYWYQQSLDQGLQFLIQYYNGEERAKGNILERFSAQQFPDLHSELNLSSLELGDSALYFCASSRERDRPMNTEAFFGQGTRLTVV.

V is TRBV6-2 or TRBV6-3 and J is TRBJ2-5, with D tentatively TRBD2 (5 bases). The CDR3 covers 17 residues. Germline V gene data show CDR1 as MNHEY and CDR2 as SVGEGT. Trimming removed 0 bases from V and 7 bases from J, with 21 bases in between. This CDR3 is CASSYSNLKAYAGTQYF. The CDR3 nucleotides are TGTGCCAGCAGTTACTCGAATCTTAAGGCCTACGCGGGGACCCAGTACTTC.

This clonotype showed up just a few times. V and J are TRBV6-7 and TRBJ1-5; 10 bases line up with TRBD1. TRBV6-7 is annotated as an ORF whose role is uncertain. V trimming: 0 bases; J trimming: 4 bases; junction bases outside the gene matches: 3. CDR3 length: 16 amino acids. The CDR3 DNA reads TGTGCCAGCAGTTACTCGGGACAGGGGATTAATCAGCCCCAGCATTTT. This translates into CASSYSGQGINQPQHF.